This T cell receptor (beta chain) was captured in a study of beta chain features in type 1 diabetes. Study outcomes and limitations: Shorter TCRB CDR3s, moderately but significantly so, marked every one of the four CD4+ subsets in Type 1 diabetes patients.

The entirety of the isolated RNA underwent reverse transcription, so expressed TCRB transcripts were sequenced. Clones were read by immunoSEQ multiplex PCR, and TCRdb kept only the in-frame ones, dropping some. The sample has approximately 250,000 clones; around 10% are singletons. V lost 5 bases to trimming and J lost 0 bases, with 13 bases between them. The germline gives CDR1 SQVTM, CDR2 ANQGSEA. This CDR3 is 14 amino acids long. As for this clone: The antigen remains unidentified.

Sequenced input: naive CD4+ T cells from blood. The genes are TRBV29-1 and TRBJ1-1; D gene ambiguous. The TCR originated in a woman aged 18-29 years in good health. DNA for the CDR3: TGCAGCGTTCGCCATCGACTGATGAACACTGAAGCTTTCTTT. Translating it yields CSVRHRLMNTEAFF.